The rows below give T cell receptor beta chains drawn from one sample of a study of identical twins. TCRdb reprocessed the 5' RACE reads with MiXCR, giving one entry per CDR3 protein. This sample has under 900,000 distinct CDR3 sequences, with roughly an eighth found just once. This same sample was also taken into another study, of yellow fever vaccine responses in identical twins.

Sequencing input: PBMCs. The receptors come from a woman aged 18-29 years in good health. CDR3s include the opening cysteine and the closing phenylalanine or tryptophan.

cdr3_length v_call cdr3_aa
13 TRBV12-3/TRBV12-4 CASSFGSSYGYTF
15 TRBV27 CASSLYGGGGDTQYF
16 TRBV7-9 CASSDFEAGEADTQYF
17 TRBV4-1 CASSPSGRALNTGELFF
15 TRBV20-1 CSARSSGSSTDTQYF
19 TRBV2 CASSGQTDNSLLAKNIQYF
14 TRBV7-2 CASSLGTAFNEQFF
14 TRBV7-6 CASSRWSGTDTQYF
12 TRBV6-1 CASTSGGPEAFF
14 TRBV5-1 CASSLDGLYQPQHF
15 TRBV4-2 CASSQAISQPYGYTF
15 TRBV6-1 CASSATGGGNQPQHF
15 TRBV3-1 CASSQQGTTNTEAFF
15 TRBV10-2 CASSGTSGASYEQYF
14 TRBV5-1 CASSLLGLGYGYTF
17 TRBV6-1 CASRPTGIGGSSYEQYF
11 TRBV25-1 CASSVYVEQYF
14 TRBV20-1 CSAKDRDPNSPLHF
14 TRBV6-5 CASRYGQINSPLHF
14 TRBV6-1 CASSQRVPQETQYF
14 TRBV5-6 CASSSAGYGQPKHF
13 TRBV5-8 CASSLIGIPRAFF
12 TRBV6-5 CASSYSRGGQYF
18 TRBV15 CATSRHNLLAGGSYEQFF
15 TRBV10-3 CAISESASSGETQYF
13 TRBV6-1 CASSLDRLAEAFF
13 TRBV2 CASTPTGDWGAFF
20 TRBV15 CATSRDLGPGTSVNTGELFF
14 TRBV14 CASSQNRGPYEQYF
15 TRBV12-5 CASGLGLAGLNEQFF
14 TRBV7-8 CASSLAGERETQYF
12 TRBV18 CASSGENEKLFF
15 TRBV4-2 CASSQDQTMNTEAFF
15 TRBV4-1 CASSQGRTGDNEQFF
14 TRBV28 CASSQAIAKNIQYF
15 TRBV28 CASRTRTGGTDTQYF
15 TRBV4-1 CASMGTGSLTDTQYF
10 TRBV20-1 CSARLEEQFF
16 TRBV7-2 CASSLVLGINTGELFF
13 TRBV20-1 CSAYKPPGTEAFF
14 TRBV15 CATSRDFSVGELFF
15 TRBV6-5 CASSYGGSSYNEQFF
18 TRBV9 CASSVISSLAGGTDTQYF
16 TRBV4-1 CASSQGALGGTDTQYF
17 TRBV1 CTSSQEAQREDTDTQYF